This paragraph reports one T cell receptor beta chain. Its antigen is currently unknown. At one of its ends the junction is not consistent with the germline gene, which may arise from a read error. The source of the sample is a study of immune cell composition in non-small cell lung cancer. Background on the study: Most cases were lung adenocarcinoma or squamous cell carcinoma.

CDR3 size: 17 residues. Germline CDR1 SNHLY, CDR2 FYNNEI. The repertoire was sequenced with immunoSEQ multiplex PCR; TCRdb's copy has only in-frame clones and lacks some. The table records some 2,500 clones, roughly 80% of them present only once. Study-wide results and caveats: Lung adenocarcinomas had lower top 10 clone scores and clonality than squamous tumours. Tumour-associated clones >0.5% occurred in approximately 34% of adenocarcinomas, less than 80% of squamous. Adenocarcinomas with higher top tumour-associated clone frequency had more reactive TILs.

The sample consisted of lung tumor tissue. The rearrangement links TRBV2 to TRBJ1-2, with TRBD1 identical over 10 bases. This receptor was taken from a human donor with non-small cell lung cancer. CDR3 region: CTSSEQIYRDRGYGYTF. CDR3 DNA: TGTACCAGCAGCGAACAGATATACCGGGACAGGGGCTATGGCTACACCTTC.